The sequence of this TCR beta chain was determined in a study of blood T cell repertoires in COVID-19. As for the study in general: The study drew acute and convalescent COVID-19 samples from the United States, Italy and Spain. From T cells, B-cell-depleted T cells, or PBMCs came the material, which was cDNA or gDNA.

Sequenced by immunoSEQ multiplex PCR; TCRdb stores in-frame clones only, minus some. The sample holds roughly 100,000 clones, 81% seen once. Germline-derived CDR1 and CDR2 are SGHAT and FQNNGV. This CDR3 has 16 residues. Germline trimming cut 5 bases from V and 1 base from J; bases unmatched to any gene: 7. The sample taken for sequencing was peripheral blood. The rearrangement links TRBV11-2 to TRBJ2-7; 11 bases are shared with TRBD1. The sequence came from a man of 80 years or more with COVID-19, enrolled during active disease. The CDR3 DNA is TGTGCCAGCAGCGATCCTGGGACAGGGGGATCCTACGAGCAGTACTTC. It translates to CASSDPGTGGSYEQYF.